The 27 T cell receptor beta chains in this list originate from one sample, sequenced in a study of beta chain features in type 1 diabetes. General observations from the study: All four CD4+ subsets of Type 1 diabetes patients contained TCRB CDR3s that were moderately but significantly shorter.

The authors reverse transcribed all of the isolated RNA, so sequencing captured expressed TCRB transcripts. Measured with immunoSEQ multiplex PCR; TCRdb has only the in-frame clones, and not every one. The sample yields 600,000 to 700,000 clones, about an eighth seen once. These receptors have no known antigen. Sequenced input: naive CD4+ T cells from blood. These receptors all stem from a man aged 30-40 years with type 1 diabetes.

The sample holds a few counts of this clone. V gene TRBV28 combines with J gene TRBJ1-5, with 9 bases lining up with TRBD1. The CDR3 sequence is 15 residues long. V was pared by 7 bases and J by 5 bases, with 9 bases of the junction left unmatched. Germline CDR1 MDHEN, CDR2 SYDVKM. CDR3 in amino acids: CASTPGQGWDQPQHF. CDR3 in DNA: TGTGCCAGCACCCCGGGACAGGGATGGGATCAGCCCCAGCATTTT.

The chain combines TRBV2 with TRBJ2-1, with D unresolved. V dropped 1 base and J dropped 3 bases, with 7 bases sitting between them. CDR1 SNHLY and CDR2 FYNNEI come from the germline V gene. This CDR3 contains 14 residues. CDR3 sequence: CASSEERVYNEQFF. Written as DNA, the CDR3 is TGTGCCAGCAGTGAAGAAAGGGTCTACAATGAGCAGTTCTTC.

The rearrangement links TRBV6-6 to TRBJ2-7; TRBD1 agrees at 8 bases. Germline CDR1 MNHNY, CDR2 SVGAGI (reference sequence). V gave up 9 bases and J gave up 6 bases; unmatched junction bases: 4. This CDR3 region has 11 residues. CDR3 bases: TGTGCCAGTACAGGGGGGCCCGAGCAGTACTTC. Translated, it gives CASTGGPEQYF.

The chain couples TRBV5-1 to TRBJ2-7, with D perhaps TRBD2 (5 bases). Between the trimmed V and J ends, which lost 1 base and 5 bases, there was a span of 13 bases. Per the germline V gene, CDR1 is SGHRS and CDR2 is YFSETQ. The CDR3 runs 14 residues. The CDR3 is CASSLTGDPNEQYF. CDR3 in DNA: TGCGCCAGCAGCTTGACCGGGGATCCTAACGAGCAGTACTTC.

The chain employs TRBV5-6 and TRBJ2-1; D ambiguous. This CDR3 is 13 amino acids long. Germline V gives CDR1 SGHDT, CDR2 YYEEEE. Trimming shortened V by 0 bases and J by 5 bases, and 6 bases separated the two germline ends. The CDR3 region is CASSLERNNEQFF. The CDR3 nucleotides are TGTGCCAGCAGCTTGGAGAGAAACAATGAGCAGTTCTTC. The full variable domain, rest sourced from reference TRBV5-6 and TRBJ2-1, is DAGVTQSPTHLIKTRGQQVTLRCSPKSGHDTVSWYQQALGQGPQFIFQYYEEEERQRGNFPDRFSGHQFPNYSSELNVNALLLGDSALYLCASSLERNNEQFFGPGTRLTVL.

J is TRBJ1-2 and V is TRBV7-8; perhaps TRBD1 as D (5 bases). This CDR3 contains 17 residues. Per the germline V gene, CDR1 is SGHVS and CDR2 is FQNEAQ. V gave up 1 base and J gave up 1 base, with 16 bases separating them. In nucleotides, the CDR3 is TGTGCCAGCAGCTTAGTAGGCAGGGTTACCTATAACTATGGCTACACCTTC. Its protein product is CASSLVGRVTYNYGYTF.

This clone was recorded a few times. The chain's CDR3 is CASKQGTDTQYF. In DNA form, the CDR3 reads TGTGCCAGCAAACAGGGAACAGATACGCAGTATTTT. J is TRBJ2-3 and V is TRBV7-2; TRBD1 is a possible D gene (6 bases). Germline CDR1 reads SGHTA; CDR2 reads FQGNSA. This CDR3 has 12 residues. V was trimmed by 7 bases and J by 3 bases, leaving 8 bases between them.

This clone appeared a single time. This chain uses TRBV4-1 with TRBJ1-5, with TRBD1 matching 10 bases. Germline CDR1 and CDR2: MGHRA and YSYEKL. The CDR3 length is 14 residues. V shed 4 bases and J 4 bases; nucleotides not matched to a gene: 1. CDR3 region: CASSRDRGNQPQHF. As DNA, the CDR3 is TGCGCCAGCAGCCGGGACAGGGGAAATCAGCCCCAGCATTTT.

This clone came up a few times. In nucleotides, the CDR3 is TGTGCCAGCAGCTTCATCGGGGGCCCTGGTGAGCAGTTCTTC. It is translated as CASSFIGGPGEQFF. The chain links TRBV7-3 to TRBJ2-1; D possibly matches TRBD1 or TRBD2 (6 bases each). The germline V gene has CDR1 SGHTA and CDR2 FQGTGA. V was pared by 3 bases and J by 9 bases, with 15 bases between. The CDR3 totals 14 residues.

The chain combines TRBV11-3 with TRBJ2-5; 10 positions match TRBD1. CDR3 length: 15 residues. With V trimmed by 5 bases and J by 2 bases, 5 bases remained unmatched. CDR1 SGHNT and CDR2 YENEEA come from the germline V gene. The CDR3 nucleotides are TGTGCCAGCAGCCGAGAGGGACAGGGGCAAGAGACCCAGTACTTC. Translating it yields CASSREGQGQETQYF. Filled out from reference TRBV11-3 and TRBJ2-5, the complete variable domain reads EAGVVQSPRYKIIEKKQPVAFWCNPISGHNTLYWYLQNLGQGPELLIRYENEEAVDDSQLPKDRFSAERLKGVDSTLKIQPAELGDSAVYLCASSREGQGQETQYFGPGTRLLVL.

The chain links TRBV9 to TRBJ1-6; tentative D call: TRBD1 (6 bases). CDR3 size: 16 residues. The V gene lost 4 bases and the J gene lost 0 bases, with 11 bases spanning the gap. The V gene's germline CDR1 is SGDLS and CDR2 YYNGEE. The CDR3 DNA reads as TGTGCCAGCAGCTTTAGGGGGAACTCCTATAATTCACCCCTCCACTTT. This codes for CASSFRGNSYNSPLHF.

The V call is TRBV7-9, the J call TRBJ1-5; D gene ambiguous. CDR1 and CDR2 (germline): SEHNR, FQNEAQ (reference sequence). This CDR3 spans 14 amino acids. V was shortened by 1 base and J by 6 bases, with 10 bases between the two germline ends. The CDR3: CASSLGTEGQPQHF. In nucleotides, the CDR3 is TGTGCCAGCAGCTTAGGGACGGAAGGTCAGCCCCAGCATTTT.

There are a few counts of this clone. The chain recombines TRBV4-2 with TRBJ2-2; D might be TRBD1 (5 bases). Germline lookup yields CDR1 LGHNA and CDR2 YNFKEQ. V gave up 1 base and J gave up 6 bases, with 15 bases separating them. The CDR3 sequence is 16 residues long. The CDR3 spells CASSQGAARGAGELFF. CDR3 bases: TGTGCCAGCAGCCAAGGGGCAGCAAGGGGCGCCGGGGAGCTGTTTTTT.

This sequence joins TRBV5-1 and TRBJ2-5; D gene unclear. This CDR3 spans 14 amino acids. Germline lookup yields CDR1 SGHRS and CDR2 YFSETQ. Trimming stripped 0 bases from V and 2 bases from J, with 8 bases between. CDR3 in amino acids: CASSLGSDQETQYF. The CDR3 DNA is TGCGCCAGCAGCTTGGGCTCCGATCAAGAGACCCAGTACTTC.

This clone was counted a few times. V and J are TRBV5-6 and TRBJ1-5; 10 nucleotides line up with TRBD1. Germline V CDR1 and CDR2: SGHDT, YYEEEE. V gave up 4 bases and J gave up 7 bases; unmatched junction bases: 8. The CDR3 runs 15 residues. CDR3 residues: CASSADRGFRQPQHF. Written as DNA, the CDR3 is TGTGCCAGCAGCGCGGACAGGGGGTTTAGGCAGCCCCAGCATTTT.

This clone was counted only a few times. The chain recombines TRBV29-1 with TRBJ1-1; TRBD1 aligns across 7 bases. This CDR3 region has 14 residues. Germline lookup yields CDR1 SQVTM and CDR2 ANQGSEA. The ends lost 5 bases at V and 6 bases at J; junction bases unmatched: 12. This CDR3 reads CSVLVLETGSEAFF. Here the CDR3 DNA reads TGCAGCGTTCTAGTTTTAGAGACAGGGTCTGAAGCTTTCTTT.

The CDR3 DNA is TGTGCCAGCACCCCCGACAGGAACACCGGGGAGCTGTTTTTT. It is translated as CASTPDRNTGELFF. The rearrangement joins TRBV6-5 to TRBJ2-2, with a possible D match to TRBD1 (5 bases). The V gene lost 7 bases and the J gene lost 1 base, with 10 bases spanning the gap. The germline gives CDR1 MNHEY, CDR2 SVGAGI. This CDR3 is built from 14 residues.

This clone was found a few times. This sequence joins TRBV7-9 and TRBJ2-3, with 9 bases matching TRBD2. In germline, CDR1 is SEHNR, CDR2 FQNEAQ (reference sequence). This CDR3 has 16 residues. V dropped 5 bases and J dropped 6; count of bases not matched to a gene: 12. The CDR3 is CASSPLGSGGSDTQYF. The CDR3 nucleotides read TGTGCCAGCAGCCCCCTAGGTAGCGGGGGCTCGGATACGCAGTATTTT.

Only a few counts were recorded for this clone. The chain recombines TRBV14 with TRBJ1-6; no clear D gene. Germline values: CDR1 SGHDN, CDR2 FVKESK. The ends were cut back, 3 bases at V and 7 bases at J, with 10 bases in the middle. The length of the CDR3 is 14 residues. CDR3 amino acids: CASSQNGGNSPLHF. The CDR3 bases are TGTGCCAGCAGCCAGAACGGAGGGAATTCACCCCTCCACTTT.

This clone was seen more than once but under ten times. The chain links TRBV19 to TRBJ2-4; D assignment may be TRBD1 or TRBD2 (5 bases each). V lost 8 bases, J lost 7 bases, and 12 bases lay in between. Germline V lookup: CDR1 LNHDA, CDR2 SQIVND (reference sequence). The CDR3 has 12 amino acids. CDR3 sequence reads: CASSPGRNIQYF. CDR3 nucleotides: TGTGCCAGTTCCCCGGGGCGGAACATTCAGTACTTC.

As for this clone: Within the sample, other DNA sequences also encode this same CDR3. J is TRBJ1-5 and V is TRBV2; the D is unclear. Trimming pared 6 bases from V and 2 bases from J, leaving 11 bases between. The CDR3 runs 14 residues. The germline CDR1 and CDR2 sequences are SNHLY and FYNNEI. CDR3 sequence: CASSLGSGNQPQHF. The CDR3 DNA reads as TGTGCCAGCAGCCTGGGGTCGGGCAATCAGCCCCAGCATTTT.

This clone was observed a handful of times. The rearrangement uses TRBV4-3 and TRBJ1-2; no firm D call. The ends were cut back, 0 bases at V and 13 bases at J, with 15 bases in the middle. Germline-derived CDR1 and CDR2 are LGHNA and YSLEER. This CDR3 spans 13 amino acids. The CDR3 DNA is TGCGCCAGCAGCCAAGATGATCAGGACCCGGGCACCTTC. As protein: CASSQDDQDPGTF.

The CDR3 bases are TGTGCCAGCAGTTACTCGGCAGGGGGTAACGAGCAGTACTTC. It is translated as CASSYSAGGNEQYF. V gene TRBV6-5 combines with J gene TRBJ2-7; TRBD1 matches at 7 bases. J was trimmed by 5 bases and V by 0 bases; bases with no gene match: 4. CDR1 and CDR2 (germline): MNHEY, SVGAGI. The CDR3 has 14 residues.

The chain carries TRBV4-3 and TRBJ2-2, with TRBD1 identical over 7 bases. The length of the CDR3 is 16 residues. CDR1 is LGHNA, CDR2 YSLEER, per germline. The J segment lost 0 bases and the V segment lost 2 bases, leaving 3 bases of the junction unmatched. The CDR3 DNA is TGCGCCAGCAGCCAATTGACAGGGACGAACACCGGGGAGCTGTTTTTT. As protein: CASSQLTGTNTGELFF.

V is TRBV30 and J is TRBJ2-4; 7 positions match TRBD2. V shed 3 bases and J 2 bases; nucleotides not matched to a gene: 13. The CDR3 is made up of 17 amino acids. CDR1 and CDR2 from the germline V gene are GTSNPN and SVGIG (reference sequence). For the CDR3, the DNA is TGTGCCTGGAGCCAAAATCGGGGGGTGAGGACCAAAAACATTCAGTACTTC. Amino acids: CAWSQNRGVRTKNIQYF.

Only a few counts were recorded for this clone. The rearrangement uses TRBV25-1 and TRBJ2-7; TRBD1 agrees at 7 bases. The germline CDR1 and CDR2 sequences are MGHDK and SYGVNS. Trimming removed 0 bases from V and 3 bases from J; junction bases left unmatched: 8. The CDR3 is 16 amino acids. The DNA of the CDR3 is TGTGCCAGCAGTGAATATCAGGGGGTTGGGGTCTACGAGCAGTACTTC. Amino acids: CASSEYQGVGVYEQYF.

This clone was counted between two and nine times. The rearrangement uses TRBV7-8 and TRBJ2-5; 7 bases match TRBD2. Germline CDR1 reads SGHVS; CDR2 reads FQNEAQ. Losses at the gene ends were 5 bases for V and 2 bases for J; bases not matched to a gene: 5. The CDR3 is 14 residues long. The CDR3, as DNA: TGTGCCAGCAGCCGACTAGCAGAGCAAGAGACCCAGTACTTC. Translated, it gives CASSRLAEQETQYF.